What follows is one TCR beta chain and its context. This record belongs to a study of cytomegalovirus exposure and HLA in healthy donors. The germline V gene encodes CDR1 SNHLY and CDR2 FYNNEI. The CDR3 covers 13 residues. V dropped 6 bases and J dropped 2 bases, with 11 bases sitting between them. Primers included in the PCR were 60 Vbeta and 13 Jbeta primers. TCRdb keeps only in-frame clones here, not all; method: immunoSEQ multiplex PCR. The sample consists of fewer than 120,000 clones, roughly four fifths of them appearing once. The specimen sequenced was PBMCs. This clonotype was sampled from a woman aged 25 to 39 in good health and CMV-seronegative. The chain joins TRBV2 to TRBJ2-7, with a possible D match to TRBD2 (6 bases). The CDR3 spells CASRKGLTYEQYF. The CDR3 DNA reads TGTGCCAGCAGGAAGGGACTGACCTACGAGCAGTACTTC.